This entry features one T cell receptor beta chain sequence. What this receptor recognizes is not known. Base qualities are missing; no much larger clone stands one base away. The entry originates in a study of T cells in Graves' hyperthyroidism and ophthalmopathy (dated by TCRdb to between 2017 and 2020). About the study as a whole: Peripheral blood samples were taken at initial diagnosis, before any treatment was given. The study also compared thyroid tissue and blood T-cell repertoires from a handful of Graves' hyperthyroidism patients. The 90 to 100 discovery patients were randomly divided into training and test sets at a 7:3 ratio. TCR V-J signatures able to tell the groups apart were searched for in a discovery cohort of approximately 95 patients, of whom around 43 had Graves' ophthalmopathy and about 60 had stable Graves' hyperthyroidism. An independent validation cohort of 18 to 20 hyperthyroidism patients and approximately 15 patients who later progressed to ophthalmopathy tested prospective prediction of ophthalmopathy. After blood sampling, hyperthyroidism patients were treated with methimazole at a starting dose of 30 mg daily, and ophthalmopathy patients were treated with high-dose intravenous methylprednisolone. The paper reports TCR Vbeta CDR3 sequencing of some 140 peripheral blood samples: around 41 ophthalmopathy, over 70 hyperthyroidism and around 17 progressor patients. Findings and caveats that apply to the study as a whole: Sample size was not statistically predetermined, and blinding of investigators to group allocation was not performed. In cross-validation, a model built on a 13 V-J signature told ophthalmopathy apart from stable hyperthyroidism with under 90% sensitivity and about 81% specificity, and in testing the same model reached 80%/75%. During validation, the model predicted progression to ophthalmopathy a median of around six months ahead of onset, with roughly 65% sensitivity and almost 75% specificity. Blood samples also contained most of the expanded thyroid clonotypes (frequency above 0.001), which suggests that blood repertoires may reflect thyroid immune responses.

TCR beta CDR3 regions were amplified from RNA transcripts. The first round of RT-PCR for the TCR CDR3 was performed with the HTBI primer set and the Qiagen OneStep RT-PCR kit. Libraries were constructed in a second round of multiplex PCR, after which size selection and purification were performed. Sequencing of the libraries was done on an Illumina HiSeq2000 using paired-end 100 bp reads. The study's own analysis went as follows. SOAPnuke was used to process the raw data, throwing out any read that contained adapters or uncalled bases, had a mean Phred below 15, or lacked an exact constant-primer or identifier match. COPE v1.2.5 was used to merge high-quality paired reads, and clonotypes were defined as unique nucleotide sequences. Clonotypes were aligned to IMGT TRBV, TRBD and TRBJ reference segments using MiTCR v1.1. The analysis included only V-J combinations with a frequency above 0.0001, which together covered around 99% of the repertoires. A TCS score was defined as the ratio between F50 (clonal expansion) and ExV (chaos), using BLOSUM62-based TCRdist between CDR3 peptides within each V-J. Welch's t-statistics and random forest reduced 514 V-J features to about 12, which were used in a naive Bayes classifier (R e1071). The raw public reads went through TCRdb reprocessing: fastp at Q25, MiXCR clone calling, in-frame beta chains kept. Each entry is one CDR3 protein sequence, shown with its most common DNA and genes. The V and J calls shown here were made by TCRdb, not taken from the authors' results. For this sample the table gives approximately 430,000 distinct CDR3 sequences, of which around a sixth were detected only once. The ten largest clones capture 7.5% to 8% of the sample.

A patient counted as having stable Graves' hyperthyroidism if no progression to ophthalmopathy occurred over 18 months of follow-up. The hyperthyroidism patients were between 18 and 65 years old and newly diagnosed, with a disease duration of less than 2 months. Patients with uncontrolled infections, other autoimmune diseases, pregnancy or lactation were excluded. Diagnoses were established on the basis of clinical symptoms, serum thyroxine and TRAb, thyroid ultrasound, and orbital computed tomography. PBMCs were isolated from more than 9 ml of fresh peripheral blood by Ficoll-Paque density gradient centrifugation. Trizol reagent was used to extract total RNA, and RNA quality was then checked on an Agilent 2100 Bioanalyzer. V loses 4 bases at its end and J loses 6 bases; junction bases beyond the gene matches: 6. The germline V gene (reference sequence) yields DFQATT for CDR1 and SNEGSKA for CDR2. Including the terminal cysteine and phenylalanine, the CDR3 comprises 13 residues. The entry retains the CDR3 DNA only, 39 bases that are in frame from base 1.

The receptor was isolated from a woman aged 18-29 years with Graves' hyperthyroidism. Sequencing was carried out using blood. The chain was built from TRBV20-1 and TRBJ1-5, and 7 junctional nucleotides match TRBD1. The CDR3 here reads CSAMSQGGQPQHF. The DNA reads TGCAGTGCTATGTCGCAGGGGGGTCAGCCCCAGCATTTT.